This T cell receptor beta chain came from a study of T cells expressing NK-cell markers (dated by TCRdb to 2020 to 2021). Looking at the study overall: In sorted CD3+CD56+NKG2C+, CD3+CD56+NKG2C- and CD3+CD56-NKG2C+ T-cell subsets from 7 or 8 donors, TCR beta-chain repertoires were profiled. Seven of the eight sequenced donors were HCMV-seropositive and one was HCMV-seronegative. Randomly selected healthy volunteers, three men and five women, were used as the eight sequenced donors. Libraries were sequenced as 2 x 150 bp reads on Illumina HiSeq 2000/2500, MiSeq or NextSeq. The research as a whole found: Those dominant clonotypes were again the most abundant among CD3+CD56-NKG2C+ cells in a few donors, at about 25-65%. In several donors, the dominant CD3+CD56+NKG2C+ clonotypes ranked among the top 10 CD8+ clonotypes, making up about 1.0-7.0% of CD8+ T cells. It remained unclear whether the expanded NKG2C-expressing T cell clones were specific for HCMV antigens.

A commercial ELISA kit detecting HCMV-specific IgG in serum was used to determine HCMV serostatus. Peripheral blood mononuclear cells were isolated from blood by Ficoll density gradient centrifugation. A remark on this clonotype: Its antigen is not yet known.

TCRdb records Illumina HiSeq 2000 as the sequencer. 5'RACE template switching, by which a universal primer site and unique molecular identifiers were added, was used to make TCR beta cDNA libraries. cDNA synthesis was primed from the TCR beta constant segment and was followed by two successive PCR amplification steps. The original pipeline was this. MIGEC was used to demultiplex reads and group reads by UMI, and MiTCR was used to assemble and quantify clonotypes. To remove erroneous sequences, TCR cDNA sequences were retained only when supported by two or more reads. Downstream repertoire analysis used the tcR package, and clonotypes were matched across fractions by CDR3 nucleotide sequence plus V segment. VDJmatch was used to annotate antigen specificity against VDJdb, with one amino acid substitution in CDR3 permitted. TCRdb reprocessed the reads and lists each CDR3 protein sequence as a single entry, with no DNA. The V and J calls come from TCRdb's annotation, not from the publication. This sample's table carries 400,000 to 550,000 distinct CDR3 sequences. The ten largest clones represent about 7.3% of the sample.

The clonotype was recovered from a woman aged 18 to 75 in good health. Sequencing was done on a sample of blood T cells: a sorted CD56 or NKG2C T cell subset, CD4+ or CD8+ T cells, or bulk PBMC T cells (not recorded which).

CDR3 sequence: CASSLYGVPPYNEQFF. In this chain, TRBV5-1 is recombined with TRBJ2-1; absent DNA, TCRdb's TRBD2 call cannot be checked. Looking up the germline V gene yields CDR1 SGHRS and CDR2 YFSETQ. The cysteine opens and the phenylalanine closes a CDR3 of 16 amino acids. The entry carries no DNA sequence.